This TCR beta chain was sequenced in a study of T cells in tuberculosis. Time point given: new active TB diagnosis, blood taken before or within 7 days of starting treatment. Libraries were prepared by immunoSEQ multiplex PCR; TCRdb keeps only in-frame clonotypes and omits some of them. The table lists approximately 49,000 clones, 90% to 95% of them singletons. Germline lookup yields CDR1 PRHDT and CDR2 FYEKMQ (reference sequence). Germline trimming cut 5 bases from V and 4 bases from J; bases unmatched to any gene: 8. CDR3 length: 16 amino acids. The TCR was taken from an adult with tuberculosis. The gene calls are TRBV13 and TRBJ2-7, with 13 bases that match TRBD2. The sequencing here drew on PBMCs, taken at tuberculosis diagnosis. CDR3: CASSPTSGRAIYEQYF. The CDR3 nucleotides are TGTGCCAGCAGCCCTACTAGCGGGAGGGCCATTTACGAGCAGTACTTC. The full variable domain, with the rest looked up from reference TRBV13 and TRBJ2-7, is AAGVIQSPRHLIKEKRETATLKCYPIPRHDTVYWYQQGPGQDPQFLISFYEKMQSDKGSIPDRFSAQQFSDYHSELNMSSLELGDSALYFCASSPTSGRAIYEQYFGPGTRLTVT.